This T cell receptor beta chain was retrieved from a study of OX40 agonist ivuxolimab in advanced cancers. Study conclusions and caveats: Expanded clones were, on average, more numerous in CD8+ T cells than in CD4+.

The germline V and J ends were trimmed by 8 bases and 5 bases, with 7 bases remaining between them. This CDR3 is built from 11 residues. Germline CDR1 is ENHRY and CDR2 is SYGVKD. Sequencing was performed with immunoSEQ multiplex PCR; in TCRdb, only in-frame clones are kept and a portion is missing. Of fewer than 140,000 clones detected, 90% appear once; the ten largest clones hold approximately 0.52%. This clone was picked up one time. What it binds is unknown. Here the sequenced sample was CD4+ or CD8+ T cells sorted from blood, taken in a trial of the OX40 agonist ivuxolimab. This clonotype was sampled from an adult with an advanced solid tumor such as melanoma, head and neck, liver or kidney cancer. The chain recombines TRBV10-3 with TRBJ1-5, with no clear D. In DNA form, the CDR3 reads TGTGCCATCGGGCCAGATCAGCCCCAGCATTTT. Translating gives CAIGPDQPQHF.